This record looks at one T cell receptor beta chain sequence and its context. The sample belongs to a study of early T cells in non-severe SARS-CoV-2 infection. The CDR3 totals 15 residues. Germline V gives CDR1 SGDLS, CDR2 YYNGEE. V dropped 4 bases and J dropped 5 bases, with 18 bases sitting between them. Individual cDNA molecules were tagged with unique molecular identifiers. One entry per CDR3 protein, called by TCRdb with MiXCR from the 5' RACE reads. The sample lists approximately 52,000 distinct CDR3 sequences; approximately 15% were seen once. Sequencing used whole blood, obtained at baseline. This receptor was taken from an adult who was a healthcare worker with PCR-confirmed SARS-CoV-2 infection or an uninfected control (not recorded which). V gene TRBV9 combines with J gene TRBJ2-5; D is unresolved. CDR3 sequence reads: CASSPGSSAFETQYF. The DNA for the CDR3 is TGTGCCAGCAGCCCCGGGTCCTCCGCCTTCGAGACCCAGTACTTC.